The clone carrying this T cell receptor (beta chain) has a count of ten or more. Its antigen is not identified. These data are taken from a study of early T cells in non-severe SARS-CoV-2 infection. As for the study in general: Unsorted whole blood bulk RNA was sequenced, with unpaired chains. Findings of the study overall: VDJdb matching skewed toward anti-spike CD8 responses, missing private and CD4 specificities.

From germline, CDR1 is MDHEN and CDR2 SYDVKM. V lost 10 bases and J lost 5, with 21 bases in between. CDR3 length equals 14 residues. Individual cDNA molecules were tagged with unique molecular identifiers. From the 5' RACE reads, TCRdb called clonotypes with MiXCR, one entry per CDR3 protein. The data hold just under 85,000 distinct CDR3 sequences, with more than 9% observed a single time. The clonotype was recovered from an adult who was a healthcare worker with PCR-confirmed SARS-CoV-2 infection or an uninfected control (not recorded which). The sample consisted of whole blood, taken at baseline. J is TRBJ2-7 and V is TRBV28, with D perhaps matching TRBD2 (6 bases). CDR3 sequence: CATAPGGRRNEQYF. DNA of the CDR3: TGTGCCACCGCCCCGGGTGGGAGGCGCAACGAGCAGTACTTC.